The 21 T cell receptor beta chains listed next were all sequenced from one sample in a study of Ad26.COV2.S vaccination and SARS-CoV-2 variants. Described treatment: some 20 received Ad26.COV2.S at low or high dose, single or two shots; roughly 5 received placebo; per-sample allocation not given. Samples were taken on day 63 after the first vaccine or placebo injection. Data came from immunoSEQ multiplex PCR; TCRdb stores just in-frame clones and leaves some out. The sample lists 350,000 to 450,000 clones; 70% to 90% were seen once. Sequences were derived from peripheral blood, sampled in a trial of Ad26.COV2.S vaccine versus placebo. Source of these receptors: a person between 18 and 65 years old who received the Ad26.COV2.S COVID-19 vaccine or a placebo.

The chain's CDR3 is CASSPRIGTDTQYF. The CDR3 DNA reads as TGTGCCAGCAGCCCCCGGATCGGGACAGATACGCAGTATTTT. This sequence joins TRBV7-9 and TRBJ2-3, with D unclear. The germline CDR1 and CDR2 sequences are SEHNR and FQNEAQ (reference sequence). CDR3 length equals 14 residues. The V end lost 5 bases, the J end lost 3 bases, and 12 bases lay between the germline ends.

This chain links TRBV14 with TRBJ2-5, with D perhaps TRBD1 (6 bases). With 4 bases removed from V and 2 bases from J, the gap between germline ends came to 17 bases. CDR1 and CDR2 from the germline V gene are SGHDN and FVKESK. This CDR3 is built from 16 residues. CDR3 nucleotide sequence: TGTGCCAGCAGCCCAAACAGAGGACAGATACAAGAGACCCAGTACTTC. Translating gives CASSPNRGQIQETQYF.

The J gene is TRBJ1-2, the V gene TRBV15; tentative D call: TRBD1 (5 bases). The CDR3 is 14 amino acids. The germline V gene encodes CDR1 LNHNV and CDR2 YYDKDF (reference sequence). Trimming took 0 bases from V and 2 from J, leaving 7 bases between them. Written as DNA, the CDR3 is TGTGCCACCAGCAGAGAACGACAGAACTATGGCTACACCTTC. It is translated as CATSRERQNYGYTF.

The chain links TRBV27 to TRBJ1-4, with D maybe TRBD1 (6 bases). This CDR3 is 13 amino acids long. Germline V lookup: CDR1 MNHEY, CDR2 SMNVEV (reference sequence). The V end was cut by 5 bases, the J end by 6 bases, with 10 bases between. The CDR3 sequence: CASSRRGYEKLFF. The CDR3 DNA reads TGTGCCAGCAGTAGGAGGGGGTATGAAAAACTGTTTTTT.

The genes are TRBV4-3 and TRBJ2-1; D ambiguous. This CDR3 spans 14 amino acids. Germline-derived CDR1 and CDR2 are LGHNA and YSLEER. V was clipped by 2 bases and J by 4 bases, with 9 bases between them. This CDR3 is CASSQQRSYNEQFF. The CDR3 DNA sequence: TGCGCCAGCAGCCAACAAAGGAGTTACAATGAGCAGTTCTTC.

The chain links TRBV7-2 to TRBJ2-1; 13 nucleotides match TRBD2. J gave up 8 bases and V 5 bases, and 9 bases lay outside the gene matches. This CDR3 has 16 residues. Looked up from germline, CDR1 is SGHTA and CDR2 is FQGNSA. The CDR3 sequence is CASSLRLAGGEDEQFF. The CDR3 region has the DNA TGTGCCAGCAGCCTAAGACTAGCGGGGGGAGAGGATGAGCAGTTCTTC. Variable domain in full (rest from reference TRBV7-2 and TRBJ2-1): GAGVSQSPSNKVTEKGKDVELRCDPISGHTALYWYRQSLGQGLEFLIYFQGNSAPDKSGLPSDRFSAERTGGSVSTLTIQRTQQEDSAVYLCASSLRLAGGEDEQFFGPGTRLTVL.

The chain has TRBV18 and TRBJ1-1; possible D gene TRBD1, 6 bases. Germline V gene lookup returns CDR1 KGHSH and CDR2 LQKENI. Trimming left V 6 bases short and J 2 bases short, with 16 bases between. This CDR3 contains 15 residues. This CDR3 is CASSIQGMINTEAFF. The CDR3 nucleotides read TGTGCCAGCTCCATACAGGGAATGATTAACACTGAAGCTTTCTTT. The complete variable domain, with remaining parts taken from reference TRBV18 and TRBJ1-1, reads NAGVMQNPRHLVRRRGQEARLRCSPMKGHSHVYWYRQLPEEGLKFMVYLQKENIIDESGMPKERFSAEFPKEGPSILRIQQVVRGDSAAYFCASSIQGMINTEAFFGQGTRLTVV.

This chain joins TRBV7-2 and TRBJ2-7; 11 bases are a match to TRBD1. CDR3 length equals 15 residues. CDR1 is SGHTA and CDR2 is FQGNSA in the germline V gene. Germline trimming cut 4 bases from V and 3 bases from J; bases unmatched to any gene: 5. Written as DNA, the CDR3 is TGTGCCAGCAGCTCCGGGACAGGGGGGTTCTACGAGCAGTACTTC. The encoded protein is CASSSGTGGFYEQYF.

The chain has TRBV7-9 and TRBJ2-7, with a possible D match to TRBD2 (6 bases). CDR3 length equals 14 residues. Per germline, CDR1 SEHNR and CDR2 FQNEAQ (reference sequence). Trimming pared 1 base from V and 0 bases from J, leaving 7 bases between. This chain's CDR3 is CASSLDGGSYEQYF. The CDR3, as DNA: TGTGCCAGCAGCTTAGACGGGGGCTCCTACGAGCAGTACTTC.

The chain couples TRBV5-1 to TRBJ1-2; D unclear. This CDR3 is built from 15 residues. The germline gives CDR1 SGHRS, CDR2 YFSETQ. V was shortened by 0 bases and J by 1 base, with 10 bases between the two germline ends. CDR3 amino acids: CASSLDPASNYGYTF. CDR3 DNA: TGCGCCAGCAGCTTGGACCCGGCAAGTAACTATGGCTACACCTTC.

This clone was recorded a few times. This chain joins TRBV5-6 and TRBJ1-3, with D possibly matching TRBD1 (5 bases). This CDR3 contains 16 residues. V lost 4 bases and J 0 bases, leaving 14 bases between the germline ends. Germline CDR1 is SGHDT and CDR2 is YYEEEE. CDR3 nucleotides: TGTGCCAGCAGCGAGATGCGGAGGGGCTCTGGAAACACCATATATTTT. Protein: CASSEMRRGSGNTIYF.

The CDR3 nucleotides read TGTGCCAGCAGTAGGGGACAGGGTGGAGAGACCCAGTACTTC. Its protein product is CASSRGQGGETQYF. The J gene is TRBJ2-5, the V gene TRBV5-8; 9 bases map to TRBD1. Losses at the gene ends were 5 bases for V and 4 bases for J; bases not matched to a gene: 6. Germline values: CDR1 SGHTS, CDR2 YDEGEE. This CDR3 is 14 amino acids long.

The chain carries TRBV9 and TRBJ2-3, with 9 bases that match TRBD2. This CDR3 has 16 amino acids. V lost 2 bases and J lost 0; bases outside the gene matches: 4. Germline CDR1 is SGDLS and CDR2 is YYNGEE. The CDR3 region is CASSVGLAPSTDTQYF. As DNA, the CDR3 is TGTGCCAGCAGCGTCGGACTAGCGCCTAGCACAGATACGCAGTATTTT. Together with reference TRBV9 and TRBJ2-3, the CDR3 gives the full variable domain: DSGVTQTPKHLITATGQRVTLRCSPRSGDLSVYWYQQSLDQGLQFLIQYYNGEERAKGNILERFSAQQFPDLHSELNLSSLELGDSALYFCASSVGLAPSTDTQYFGPGTRLTVL.

The chain is built from TRBV3-1 (or the pseudogene TRBV3-2) and TRBJ2-3; D possibly corresponds to TRBD2 (5 bases). CDR1 is LGHDT and CDR2 is YNNKEL in the germline V gene (reference sequence). The CDR3 is 16 amino acids. The ends were cut back, 5 bases at V and 4 bases at J, with 19 bases in the middle. Written as DNA, the CDR3 is TGTGCCAGCAGCAAAGGGAAAGGAGGAGGTGCAGATACGCAGTATTTT. It encodes CASSKGKGGGADTQYF.

The V and J genes are TRBV24-1 and TRBJ2-1; D is unclear. V shed 4 bases and J shed 5 bases, with 8 bases lying between them. This CDR3 region has 13 residues. Germline CDR1 reads KGHDR; CDR2 reads SFDVKD. The CDR3 DNA reads as TGTGCCACCAGTGAGTTTAGGAACAATGAGCAGTTCTTC. It translates to CATSEFRNNEQFF.

The chain is built from TRBV6-2 or TRBV6-3 and TRBJ2-1; 8 nucleotides agree with TRBD2. Germline loops: CDR1 MNHEY, CDR2 SVGEGT. The CDR3 consists of 15 residues. V shed 0 bases and J 6 bases; nucleotides not matched to a gene: 4. The CDR3 region is CASSYSAGVPNEQFF. The CDR3 coding sequence is TGTGCCAGCAGTTACTCAGCGGGAGTCCCCAATGAGCAGTTCTTC.

The CDR3 DNA reads TGTGCCACCAGTGATCCCGGGACTAGCGGACCCTTTGTCAATGAGCAGTTCTTC. Its translation: CATSDPGTSGPFVNEQFF. The chain couples TRBV24-1 to TRBJ2-1; 11 bases are a match to TRBD2. In germline, CDR1 is KGHDR, CDR2 SFDVKD. The CDR3 loop spans 18 amino acids. V was clipped by 3 bases and J by 6 bases; unmatched bases: 12.

This chain uses TRBV7-9 with TRBJ2-7; no reliable D call. The CDR3 extends over 15 amino acids. The V gene lost 7 bases and the J gene lost 7 bases, with 23 bases spanning the gap. Germline loops: CDR1 SEHNR, CDR2 FQNEAQ (reference sequence). CDR3 bases: TGTGCCAGCACCAGTGGGTGGGAAACTACGATTGAGCAGTACTTC. It codes for CASTSGWETTIEQYF.

The CDR3 spells CASSPIGGSNQPQHF. For the CDR3, the DNA is TGCGCCAGCAGCCCGATAGGTGGGAGCAATCAGCCCCAGCATTTT. The V and J genes are TRBV5-1 and TRBJ1-5, with D unresolved. Germline CDR1 and CDR2: SGHRS and YFSETQ. CDR3 length: 15 amino acids. Deletions cut 4 bases from V and 1 base from J, with 12 bases between.

CDR3 DNA: TGTGCCAGCAGTGAAGGAGGCGGCTCCTACGAGCAGTACTTC. This sequence encodes CASSEGGGSYEQYF. The rearrangement joins TRBV6-1 to TRBJ2-7; D not resolved. CDR1 is MNHNS, CDR2 SASEGT, per germline. V lost 1 base and J lost 0, with 7 bases in between. CDR3 length equals 14 residues.

The genes are TRBV5-1 and TRBJ1-6; the D gene is possibly TRBD1 (6 bases). Germline V gene data show CDR1 as SGHRS and CDR2 as YFSETQ. This CDR3 has 13 amino acids. V gave up 0 bases and J gave up 8 bases, with 6 bases separating them. The CDR3 loop is CASSLDRDSPLHF. The CDR3 DNA follows: TGCGCCAGCAGCTTGGACAGGGATTCACCCCTCCACTTT.